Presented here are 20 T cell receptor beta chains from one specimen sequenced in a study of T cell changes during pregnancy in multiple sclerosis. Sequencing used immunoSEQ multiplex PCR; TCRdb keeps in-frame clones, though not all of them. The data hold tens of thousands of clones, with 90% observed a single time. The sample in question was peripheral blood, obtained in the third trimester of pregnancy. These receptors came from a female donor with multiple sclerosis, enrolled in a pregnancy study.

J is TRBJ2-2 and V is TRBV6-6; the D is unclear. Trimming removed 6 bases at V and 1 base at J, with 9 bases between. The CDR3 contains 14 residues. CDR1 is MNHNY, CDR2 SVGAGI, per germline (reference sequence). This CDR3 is CASRRIENTGELFF. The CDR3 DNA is TGTGCCAGCAGAAGAATAGAGAACACCGGGGAGCTGTTTTTT.

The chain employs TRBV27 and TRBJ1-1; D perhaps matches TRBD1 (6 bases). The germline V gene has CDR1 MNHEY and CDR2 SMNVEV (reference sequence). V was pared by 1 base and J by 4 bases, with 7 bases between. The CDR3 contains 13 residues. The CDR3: CASSLFRGTEAFF. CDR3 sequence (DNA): TGTGCCAGCAGTTTATTCAGGGGCACTGAAGCTTTCTTT.

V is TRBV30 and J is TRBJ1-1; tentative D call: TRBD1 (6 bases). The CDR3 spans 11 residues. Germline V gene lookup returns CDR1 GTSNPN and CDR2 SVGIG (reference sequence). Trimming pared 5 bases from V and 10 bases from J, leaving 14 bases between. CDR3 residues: CAWGGGLAAFF. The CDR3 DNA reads TGTGCCTGGGGTGGGGGGCTCGCAGCTTTCTTT. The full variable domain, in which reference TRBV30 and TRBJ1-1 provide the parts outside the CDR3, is SQTIHQWPATLVQPVGSPLSLECTVEGTSNPNLYWYRQAAGRGLQLLFYSVGIGQISSEVPQNLSASRPQDRQFILSSKKLLLSDSGFYLCAWGGGLAAFFGQGTRLTVV.

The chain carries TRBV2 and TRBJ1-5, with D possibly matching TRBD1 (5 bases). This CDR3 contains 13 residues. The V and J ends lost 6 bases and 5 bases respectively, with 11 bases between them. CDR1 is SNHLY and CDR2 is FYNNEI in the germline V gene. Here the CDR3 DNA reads TGTGCCAGCAGCTCGGACACAGATCAGCCCCAGCATTTT. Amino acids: CASSSDTDQPQHF.

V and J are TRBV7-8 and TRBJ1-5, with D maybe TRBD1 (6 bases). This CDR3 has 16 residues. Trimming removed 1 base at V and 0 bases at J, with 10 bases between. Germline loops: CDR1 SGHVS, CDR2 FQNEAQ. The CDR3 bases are TGTGCCAGCAGCTTAGAGAGGGGGTATAGCAATCAGCCCCAGCATTTT. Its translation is CASSLERGYSNQPQHF.

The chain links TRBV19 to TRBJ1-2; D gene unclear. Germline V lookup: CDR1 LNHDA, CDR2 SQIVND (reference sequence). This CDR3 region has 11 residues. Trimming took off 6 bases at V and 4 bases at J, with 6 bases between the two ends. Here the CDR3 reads CASRAGYGYTF. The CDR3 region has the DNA TGTGCCAGTAGGGCTGGCTATGGCTACACCTTC. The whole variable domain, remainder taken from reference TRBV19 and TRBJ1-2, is DGGITQSPKYLFRKEGQNVTLSCEQNLNHDAMYWYRQDPGQGLRLIYYSQIVNDFQKGDIAEGYSVSREKKESFPLTVTSAQKNPTAFYLCASRAGYGYTFGSGTRLTVV.

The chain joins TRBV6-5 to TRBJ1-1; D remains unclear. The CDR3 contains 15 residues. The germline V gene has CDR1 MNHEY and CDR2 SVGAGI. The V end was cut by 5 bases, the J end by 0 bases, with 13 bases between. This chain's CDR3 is CASSLHGLLNTEAFF. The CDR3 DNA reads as TGTGCCAGCAGTCTCCACGGACTGTTGAACACTGAAGCTTTCTTT.

Here the CDR3 reads CASSLGYNQPQHF. The CDR3 DNA follows: TGTGCCAGCAGCCTCGGGTACAATCAGCCCCAGCATTTT. The V and J genes are TRBV14 and TRBJ1-5; D is ambiguous. The CDR3 spans 13 residues. The ends were cut back, 4 bases at V and 3 bases at J, with 7 bases in the middle. Germline V gene data show CDR1 as SGHDN and CDR2 as FVKESK.

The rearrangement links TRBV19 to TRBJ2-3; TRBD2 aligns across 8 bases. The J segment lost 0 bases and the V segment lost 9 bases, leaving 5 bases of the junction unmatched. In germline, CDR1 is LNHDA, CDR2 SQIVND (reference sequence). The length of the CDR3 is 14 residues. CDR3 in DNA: TGTGCCAGCATGGAGCGGGAGAGCACAGATACGCAGTATTTT. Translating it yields CASMERESTDTQYF.

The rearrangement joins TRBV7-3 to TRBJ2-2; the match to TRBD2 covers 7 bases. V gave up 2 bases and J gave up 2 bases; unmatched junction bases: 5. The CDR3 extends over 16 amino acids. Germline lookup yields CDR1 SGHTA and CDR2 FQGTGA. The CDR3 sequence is CASSLFLAANTGELFF. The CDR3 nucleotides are TGTGCCAGCAGCTTATTTCTAGCGGCTAACACCGGGGAGCTGTTTTTT. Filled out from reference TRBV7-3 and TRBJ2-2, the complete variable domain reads GAGVSQTPSNKVTEKGKYVELRCDPISGHTALYWYRQSLGQGPEFLIYFQGTGAADDSGLPNDRFFAVRPEGSVSTLKIQRTERGDSAVYLCASSLFLAANTGELFFGEGSRLTVL.

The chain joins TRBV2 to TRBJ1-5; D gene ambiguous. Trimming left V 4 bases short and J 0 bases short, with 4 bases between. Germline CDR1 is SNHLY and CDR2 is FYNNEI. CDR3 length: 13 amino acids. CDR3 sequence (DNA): TGTGCCAGCAGTGTGTATAGCAATCAGCCCCAGCATTTT. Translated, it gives CASSVYSNQPQHF.

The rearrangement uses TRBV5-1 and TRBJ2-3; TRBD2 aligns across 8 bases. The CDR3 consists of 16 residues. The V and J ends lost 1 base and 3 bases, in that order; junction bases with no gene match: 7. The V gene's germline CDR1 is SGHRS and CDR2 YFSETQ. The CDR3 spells CASSLSGGVVTDTQYF. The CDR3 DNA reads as TGCGCCAGCAGCTTGTCCGGGGGGGTTGTGACAGATACGCAGTATTTT.

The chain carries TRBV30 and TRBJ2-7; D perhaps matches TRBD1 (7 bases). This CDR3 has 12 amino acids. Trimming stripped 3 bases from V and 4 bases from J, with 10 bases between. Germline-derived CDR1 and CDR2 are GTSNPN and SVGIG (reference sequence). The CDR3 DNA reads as TGTGCCTGGAGCCAGGGGGGTTACGAGCAGTACTTC. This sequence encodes CAWSQGGYEQYF.

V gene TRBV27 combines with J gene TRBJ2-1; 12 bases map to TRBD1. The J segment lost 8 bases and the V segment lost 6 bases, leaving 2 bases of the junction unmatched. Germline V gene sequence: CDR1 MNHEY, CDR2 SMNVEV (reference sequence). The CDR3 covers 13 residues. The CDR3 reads CASSGTGGDEQFF. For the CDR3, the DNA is TGTGCCAGCAGCGGGACAGGGGGCGATGAGCAGTTCTTC.

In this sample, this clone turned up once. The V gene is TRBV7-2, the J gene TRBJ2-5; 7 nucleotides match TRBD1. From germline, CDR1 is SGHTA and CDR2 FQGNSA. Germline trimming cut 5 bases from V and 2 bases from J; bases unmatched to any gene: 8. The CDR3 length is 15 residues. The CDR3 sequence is CASSLALGQQETQYF. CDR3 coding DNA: TGTGCCAGCAGCCTGGCCTTGGGACAGCAAGAGACCCAGTACTTC.

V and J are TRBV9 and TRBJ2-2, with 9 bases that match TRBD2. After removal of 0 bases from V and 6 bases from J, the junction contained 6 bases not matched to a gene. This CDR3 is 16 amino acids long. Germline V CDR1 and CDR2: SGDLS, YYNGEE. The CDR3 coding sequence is TGTGCCAGCAGCGTAGGGGCTAGCGGGAAGGCCGGGGAGCTGTTTTTT. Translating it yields CASSVGASGKAGELFF.

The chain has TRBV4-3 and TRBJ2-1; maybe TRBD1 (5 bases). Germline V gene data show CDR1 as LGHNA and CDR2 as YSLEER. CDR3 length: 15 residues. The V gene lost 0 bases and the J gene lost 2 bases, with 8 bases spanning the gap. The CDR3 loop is CASSQDVQAYNEQFF. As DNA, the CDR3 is TGCGCCAGCAGCCAAGATGTACAGGCCTACAATGAGCAGTTCTTC.

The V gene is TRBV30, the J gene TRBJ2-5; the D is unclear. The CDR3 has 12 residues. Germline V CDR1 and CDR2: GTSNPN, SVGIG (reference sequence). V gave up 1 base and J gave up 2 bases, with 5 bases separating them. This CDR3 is CAWSGSQETQYF. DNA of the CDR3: TGTGCCTGGAGTGGCAGTCAAGAGACCCAGTACTTC.

The DNA for the CDR3 is TGTGCCAGCAGCCCGACATACGTTAGCACAGATACGCAGTATTTT. It yields the protein CASSPTYVSTDTQYF. The chain carries TRBV7-9 and TRBJ2-3; D remains ambiguous. The CDR3 runs 15 residues. Germline CDR1 is SEHNR and CDR2 is FQNEAQ (reference sequence). Trimming left V 5 bases short and J 0 bases short, with 12 bases between.

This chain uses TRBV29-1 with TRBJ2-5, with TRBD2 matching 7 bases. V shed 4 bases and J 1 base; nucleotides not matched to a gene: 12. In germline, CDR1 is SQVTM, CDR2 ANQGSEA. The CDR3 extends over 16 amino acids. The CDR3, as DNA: TGCAGCGTTGGGAAGCGGGGTACGACATCCCAAGAGACCCAGTACTTC. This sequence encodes CSVGKRGTTSQETQYF.